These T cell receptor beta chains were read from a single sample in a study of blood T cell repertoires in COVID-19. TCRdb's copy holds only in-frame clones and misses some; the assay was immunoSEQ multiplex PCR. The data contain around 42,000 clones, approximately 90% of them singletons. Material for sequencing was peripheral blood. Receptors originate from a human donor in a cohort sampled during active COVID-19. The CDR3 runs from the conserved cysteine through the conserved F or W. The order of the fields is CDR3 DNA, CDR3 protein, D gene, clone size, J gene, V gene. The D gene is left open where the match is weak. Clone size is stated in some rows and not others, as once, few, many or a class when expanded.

CDR3nt: TGTGCCAGCTCGCGGGACTCCGTGAAAGATTATGGCTACACCTTC
CDR3aa: CASSRDSVKDYGYTF
d_gene: -
abundance: -
j_gene: TRBJ1-2
v_gene: TRBV18

CDR3nt: TGTGCCAGCAGCGAACAGGGACACACTGAAGCTTTCTTT
CDR3aa: CASSEQGHTEAFF
d_gene: -
abundance: -
j_gene: TRBJ1-1
v_gene: TRBV6-6

CDR3nt: TGTGCCAGCAGCCTCGACAGATACTTTAATGAAAAACTGTTTTTT
CDR3aa: CASSLDRYFNEKLFF
d_gene: -
abundance: -
j_gene: TRBJ1-4
v_gene: TRBV2

CDR3nt: TGTGCCAGCAGTTCGCCAGGGGCTAGAGGCTACACCTTC
CDR3aa: CASSSPGARGYTF
d_gene: -
abundance: -
j_gene: TRBJ1-2
v_gene: TRBV6-5

CDR3nt: TGTGCCACCAGTGAGATCGGACGGAGCGGGGCGAACACCGGGGAGCTGTTTTTT
CDR3aa: CATSEIGRSGANTGELFF
d_gene: TRBD2
abundance: once
j_gene: TRBJ2-2
v_gene: TRBV24-1

CDR3nt: TGTGCCAGCAGTTTGACTAGCGGGAGGGCCAAGGATGAGCAGTTCTTC
CDR3aa: CASSLTSGRAKDEQFF
d_gene: TRBD2
abundance: -
j_gene: TRBJ2-1
v_gene: TRBV28

CDR3nt: TGTGCCAGTAGTATTTCGGGACAGGGTCAAGAGACCCAGTACTTC
CDR3aa: CASSISGQGQETQYF
d_gene: TRBD1
abundance: -
j_gene: TRBJ2-5
v_gene: TRBV19

CDR3nt: TGTGCCAGCAGCACTGGACACACAGATACGCAGTATTTT
CDR3aa: CASSTGHTDTQYF
d_gene: -
abundance: -
j_gene: TRBJ2-3
v_gene: TRBV2

CDR3nt: TGTGCCAGCAGTTGGGACAGGGATCAGCCCCAGCATTTT
CDR3aa: CASSWDRDQPQHF
d_gene: TRBD1
abundance: -
j_gene: TRBJ1-5
v_gene: TRBV6-5

CDR3nt: TGTGCCAGCACAAGCCTCACGGACTTCTACTACGAGCAGTACTTC
CDR3aa: CASTSLTDFYYEQYF
d_gene: -
abundance: -
j_gene: TRBJ2-7
v_gene: TRBV6-5

CDR3nt: TGTGCCACCGTTCTCGGACAGGACAACTCTGGGGCCAACGTCCTGACTTTC
CDR3aa: CATVLGQDNSGANVLTF
d_gene: TRBD1
abundance: -
j_gene: TRBJ2-6
v_gene: TRBV24-1

CDR3nt: TGTGCCAGCAGTTTATTTGGGTTCAGGGGGCATGATGGCTACACCTTC
CDR3aa: CASSLFGFRGHDGYTF
d_gene: TRBD1
abundance: -
j_gene: TRBJ1-2
v_gene: TRBV28

CDR3nt: TGTGCCAGCAGCTGGGAGGCTTTTTACGAGCAGTACTTC
CDR3aa: CASSWEAFYEQYF
d_gene: -
abundance: -
j_gene: TRBJ2-7
v_gene: TRBV7-2

CDR3nt: TGCGCCAGCAGCCACACAGGGGAAGAAAACACCATATATTTT
CDR3aa: CASSHTGEENTIYF
d_gene: TRBD1
abundance: -
j_gene: TRBJ1-3
v_gene: TRBV4-1

CDR3nt: TGTGCCAGCAGCTTAGAAACACCAGATACGCAGTATTTT
CDR3aa: CASSLETPDTQYF
d_gene: -
abundance: -
j_gene: TRBJ2-3
v_gene: TRBV7-9

CDR3nt: TGTGCCAGCAGTCGGAGAACACAGGGGAGTGAAGCTTTCTTT
CDR3aa: CASSRRTQGSEAFF
d_gene: TRBD1
abundance: -
j_gene: TRBJ1-1
v_gene: TRBV2

CDR3nt: TGTGCCAGCAGTGAAAGGGGACTCTCCTACAATGAGCAGTTCTTC
CDR3aa: CASSERGLSYNEQFF
d_gene: -
abundance: -
j_gene: TRBJ2-1
v_gene: TRBV6-1

CDR3nt: TGCGCCAGCAGCCAAGCTCTTGGACAGGGTTCCGAGCAGTACTTC
CDR3aa: CASSQALGQGSEQYF
d_gene: TRBD1
abundance: -
j_gene: TRBJ2-7
v_gene: TRBV4-1

CDR3nt: TGTGCCAGTAGTCTCCACAAGGGGGAGCTGTTTTTT
CDR3aa: CASSLHKGELFF
d_gene: -
abundance: -
j_gene: TRBJ2-2
v_gene: TRBV19